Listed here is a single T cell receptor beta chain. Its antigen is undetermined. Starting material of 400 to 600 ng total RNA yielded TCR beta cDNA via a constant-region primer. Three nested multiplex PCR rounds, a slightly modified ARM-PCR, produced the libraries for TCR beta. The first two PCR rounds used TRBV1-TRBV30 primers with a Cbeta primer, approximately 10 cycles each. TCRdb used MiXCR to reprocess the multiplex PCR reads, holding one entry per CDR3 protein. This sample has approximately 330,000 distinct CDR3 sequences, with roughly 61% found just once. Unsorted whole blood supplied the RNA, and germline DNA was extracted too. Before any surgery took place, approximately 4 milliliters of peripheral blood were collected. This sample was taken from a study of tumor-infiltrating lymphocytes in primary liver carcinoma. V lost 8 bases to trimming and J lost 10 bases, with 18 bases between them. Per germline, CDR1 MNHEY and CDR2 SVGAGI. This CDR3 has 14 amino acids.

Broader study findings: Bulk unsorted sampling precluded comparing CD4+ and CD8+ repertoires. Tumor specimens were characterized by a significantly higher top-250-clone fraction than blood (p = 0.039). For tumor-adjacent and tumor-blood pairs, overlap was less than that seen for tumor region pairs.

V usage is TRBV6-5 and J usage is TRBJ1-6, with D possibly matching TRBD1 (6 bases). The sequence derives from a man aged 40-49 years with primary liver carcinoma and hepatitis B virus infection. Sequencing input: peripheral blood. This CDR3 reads CASCSGQGRSPLHF. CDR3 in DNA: TGTGCCAGCTGTAGTGGGCAGGGGCGCTCACCCCTCCACTTT.